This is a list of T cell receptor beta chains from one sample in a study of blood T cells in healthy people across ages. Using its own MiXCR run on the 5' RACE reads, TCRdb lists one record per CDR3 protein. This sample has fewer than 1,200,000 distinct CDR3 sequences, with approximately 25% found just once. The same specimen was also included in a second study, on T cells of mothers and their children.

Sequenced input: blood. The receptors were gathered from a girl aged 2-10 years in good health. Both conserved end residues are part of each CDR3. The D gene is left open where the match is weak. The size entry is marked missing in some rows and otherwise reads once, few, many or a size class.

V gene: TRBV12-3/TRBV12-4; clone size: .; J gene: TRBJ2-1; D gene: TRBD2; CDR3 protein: CASSFRLAGFLNEQFF; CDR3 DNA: TGTGCCAGCAGTTTTCGGCTAGCGGGCTTCCTCAATGAGCAGTTCTTC
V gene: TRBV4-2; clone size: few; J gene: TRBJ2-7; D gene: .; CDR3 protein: CASSQEQATSSYEQYF; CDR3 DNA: TGTGCCAGCAGCCAAGAACAGGCGACCAGCTCCTACGAGCAGTACTTC
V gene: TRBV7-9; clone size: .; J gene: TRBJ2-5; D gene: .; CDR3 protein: CASSIGGPETQYF; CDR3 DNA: TGTGCCAGCAGCATTGGGGGTCCCGAGACCCAGTACTTC
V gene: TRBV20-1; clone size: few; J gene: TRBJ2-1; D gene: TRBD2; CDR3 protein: CSARLAGLSYNEQFF; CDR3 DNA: TGCAGTGCGCGACTAGCGGGACTATCCTACAATGAGCAGTTCTTC
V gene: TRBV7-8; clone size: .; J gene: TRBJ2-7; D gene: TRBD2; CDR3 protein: CASSHTSVLFYEQYF; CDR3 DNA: TGTGCCAGCAGCCATACTAGCGTATTGTTCTACGAGCAGTACTTC
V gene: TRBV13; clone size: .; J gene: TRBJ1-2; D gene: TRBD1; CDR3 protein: CASSSSGTGDGYTF; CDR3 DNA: TGTGCCAGCAGCTCCTCCGGGACAGGGGACGGCTACACCTTC
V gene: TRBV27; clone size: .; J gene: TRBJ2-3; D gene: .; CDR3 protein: CASKTWETDTQYF; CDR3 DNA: TGTGCCAGCAAAACCTGGGAGACAGATACGCAGTATTTT
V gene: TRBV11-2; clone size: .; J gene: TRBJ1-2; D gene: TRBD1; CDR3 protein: CASSLDPGTGTIYGYTF; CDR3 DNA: TGTGCCAGCAGCTTAGACCCCGGGACAGGGACGATCTATGGCTACACCTTC
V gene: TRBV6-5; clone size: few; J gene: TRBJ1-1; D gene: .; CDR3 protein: CASRMGAENTEAFF; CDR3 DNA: TGTGCCAGCCGAATGGGGGCGGAGAACACTGAAGCTTTCTTT
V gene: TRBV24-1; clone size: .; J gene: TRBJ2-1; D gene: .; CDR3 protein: CATSPGPSSYNEQFF; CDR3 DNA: TGTGCCACCAGTCCCGGGCCAAGCTCCTACAATGAGCAGTTCTTC
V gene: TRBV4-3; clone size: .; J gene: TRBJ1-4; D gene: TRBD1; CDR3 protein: CASSQETGLEEKLFF; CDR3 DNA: TGCGCCAGCAGCCAGGAGACAGGGTTGGAGGAAAAACTGTTTTTT
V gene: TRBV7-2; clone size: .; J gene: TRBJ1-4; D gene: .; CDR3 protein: CASSLGTDGEKLFF; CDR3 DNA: TGTGCCAGCAGCTTAGGGACTGACGGTGAAAAACTGTTTTTT
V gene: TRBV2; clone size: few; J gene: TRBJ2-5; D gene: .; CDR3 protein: CAIAGETQYF; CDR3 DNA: TGTGCCATCGCGGGGGAGACCCAGTACTTC
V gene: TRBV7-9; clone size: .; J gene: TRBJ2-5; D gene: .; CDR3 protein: CASSITPRTETQCF; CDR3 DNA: TGTGCCAGCAGCATTACGCCCCGTACTGAGACCCAGTGCTTC
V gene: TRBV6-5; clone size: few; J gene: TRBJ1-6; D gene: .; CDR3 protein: CASSYSGMGSFSPLHF; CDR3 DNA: TGTGCCAGCAGTTACTCAGGGATGGGTAGTTTTTCACCCCTCCACTTT
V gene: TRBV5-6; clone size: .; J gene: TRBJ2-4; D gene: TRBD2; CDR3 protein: CASSLGGGSHIQYF; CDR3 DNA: TGTGCCAGCAGCTTGGGGGGAGGGTCACACATTCAGTACTTC
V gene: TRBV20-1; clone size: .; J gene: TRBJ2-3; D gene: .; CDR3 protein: CSARYPLSTHTDTQYF; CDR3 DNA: TGCAGTGCGCGGTACCCCCTCAGCACGCACACAGATACGCAGTATTTT
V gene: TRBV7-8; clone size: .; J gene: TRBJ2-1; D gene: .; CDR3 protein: CASSLAFSGSYNEQFF; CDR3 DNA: TGTGCCAGCAGCTTAGCTTTTAGCGGCTCCTACAATGAGCAGTTCTTC
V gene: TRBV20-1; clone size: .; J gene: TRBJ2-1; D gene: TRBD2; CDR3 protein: CSARDPARELSNEQFF; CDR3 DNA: TGCAGTGCTAGAGATCCTGCGCGGGAGTTATCGAATGAGCAGTTCTTC
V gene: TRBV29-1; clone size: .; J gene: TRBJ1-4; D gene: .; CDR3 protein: CSVEDLERGSEKLFF; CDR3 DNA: TGCAGCGTTGAAGATCTTGAGCGGGGTTCGGAGAAACTGTTTTTT
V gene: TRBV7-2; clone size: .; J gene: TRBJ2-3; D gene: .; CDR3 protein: CASSYGLLTDTQYF; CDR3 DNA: TGTGCCAGCAGCTATGGACTGCTCACAGATACGCAGTATTTT
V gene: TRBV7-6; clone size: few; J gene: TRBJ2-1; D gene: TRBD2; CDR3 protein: CASSLESSGSFNEQFF; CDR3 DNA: TGTGCCAGCAGCTTAGAGTCTAGCGGGAGTTTCAATGAGCAGTTCTTC
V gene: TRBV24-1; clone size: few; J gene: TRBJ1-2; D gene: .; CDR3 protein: CATSGLRGGYTF; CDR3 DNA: TGTGCCACCAGTGGGCTTCGAGGGGGCTACACCTTC
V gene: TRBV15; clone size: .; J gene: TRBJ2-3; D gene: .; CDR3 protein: CATSRGGGETDTQYF; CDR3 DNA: TGTGCCACCAGCAGGGGAGGGGGGGAAACAGATACGCAGTATTTT
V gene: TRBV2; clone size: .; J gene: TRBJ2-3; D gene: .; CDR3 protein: CASAGGAGEDTQYF; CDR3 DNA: TGTGCCAGCGCAGGGGGAGCGGGAGAAGATACGCAGTATTTT
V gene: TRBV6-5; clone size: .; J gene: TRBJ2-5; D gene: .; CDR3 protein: CASRPDIQETQYF; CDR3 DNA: TGTGCCAGCAGACCCGACATCCAAGAGACCCAGTACTTC
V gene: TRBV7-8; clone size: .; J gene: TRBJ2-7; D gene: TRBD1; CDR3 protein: CASSFDRETYEQYF; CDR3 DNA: TGTGCCAGCAGCTTTGACAGGGAAACCTACGAGCAGTACTTC
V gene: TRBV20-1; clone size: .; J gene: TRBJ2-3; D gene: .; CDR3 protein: CSARVIDTQYF; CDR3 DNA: TGCAGTGCTAGGGTTATAGATACGCAATATTTT
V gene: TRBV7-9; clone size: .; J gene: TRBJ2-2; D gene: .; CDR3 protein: CASSPPGPLAGELFF; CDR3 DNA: TGTGCCAGCAGCCCCCCGGGACCCCTCGCCGGGGAGCTGTTTTTT
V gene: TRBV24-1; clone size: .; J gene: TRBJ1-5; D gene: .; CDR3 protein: CATSVGENQPQHF; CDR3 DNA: TGCGCCACCAGTGTTGGGGAGAATCAGCCCCAGCATTTT
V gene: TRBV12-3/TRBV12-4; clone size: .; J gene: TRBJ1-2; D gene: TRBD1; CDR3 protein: CASSHTGGGYGYTF; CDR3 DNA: TGTGCCAGCAGTCATACAGGGGGCGGCTATGGCTACACCTTC
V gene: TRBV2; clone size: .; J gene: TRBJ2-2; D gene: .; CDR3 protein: CASRPGHNTGELFF; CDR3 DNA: TGTGCCAGCAGACCTGGACATAACACCGGGGAGCTGTTTTTT
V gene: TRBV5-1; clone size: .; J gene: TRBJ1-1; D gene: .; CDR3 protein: CASSSMPPNTEAFF; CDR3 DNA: TGCGCCAGCAGCTCCATGCCCCCGAACACTGAAGCTTTCTTT
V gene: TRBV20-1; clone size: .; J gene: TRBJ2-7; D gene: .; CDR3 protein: CSARDGLTYEQYF; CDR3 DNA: TGCAGTGCTCGGGACGGCCTGACCTACGAGCAGTACTTC
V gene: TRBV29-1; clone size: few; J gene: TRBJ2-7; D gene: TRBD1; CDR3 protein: CSVEVSRGPSYEQYF; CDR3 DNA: TGCAGCGTTGAAGTGAGCAGGGGGCCTTCCTACGAGCAGTACTTC
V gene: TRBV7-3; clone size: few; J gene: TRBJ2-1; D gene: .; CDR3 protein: CASSSRDGNNEQFF; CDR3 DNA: TGTGCCAGCAGCTCCCGGGACGGGAACAATGAGCAGTTCTTC
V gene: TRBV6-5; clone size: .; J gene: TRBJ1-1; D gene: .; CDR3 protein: CASSYSWGYASEAFF; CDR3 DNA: TGTGCCAGCAGTTACTCGTGGGGGTATGCGTCTGAAGCTTTCTTT
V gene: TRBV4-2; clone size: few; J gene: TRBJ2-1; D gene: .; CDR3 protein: CASSQDLRDGNEQFF; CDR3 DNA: TGTGCCAGCAGCCAAGATCTCAGGGATGGGAATGAGCAGTTCTTC
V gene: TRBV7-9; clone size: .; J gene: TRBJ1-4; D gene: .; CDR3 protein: CASSFSDVWEKLFF; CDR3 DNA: TGTGCCAGCAGCTTCTCTGATGTCTGGGAAAAACTGTTTTTT
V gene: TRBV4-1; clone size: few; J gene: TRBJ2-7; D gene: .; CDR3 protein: CASSQVVGTYEQYF; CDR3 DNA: TGCGCCAGCAGCCAAGTGGTAGGAACCTACGAGCAGTACTTC
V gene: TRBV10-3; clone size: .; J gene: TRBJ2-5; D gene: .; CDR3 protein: CAISSGGNQQETQYF; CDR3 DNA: TGTGCCATCAGCTCCGGGGGTAACCAACAAGAGACCCAGTACTTC
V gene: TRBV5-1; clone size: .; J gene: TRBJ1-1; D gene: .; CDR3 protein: CASSFRRDTEAFF; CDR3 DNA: TGCGCCAGCAGCTTCAGGAGGGACACTGAAGCTTTCTTT
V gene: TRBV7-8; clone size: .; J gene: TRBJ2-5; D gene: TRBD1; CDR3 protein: CASSSRDSKIQETQYF; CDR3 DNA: TGTGCCAGCAGCTCAAGGGACAGCAAAATCCAAGAGACCCAGTACTTC
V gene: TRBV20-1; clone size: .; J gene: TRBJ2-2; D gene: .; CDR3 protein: CSAATPGELFF; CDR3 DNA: TGCAGTGCCGCTACCCCCGGGGAGCTGTTTTTT
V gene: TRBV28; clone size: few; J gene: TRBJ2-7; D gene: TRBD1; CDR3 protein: CASSSGQGGEQYF; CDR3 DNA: TGTGCCAGCAGTTCGGGACAGGGAGGGGAGCAGTACTTC
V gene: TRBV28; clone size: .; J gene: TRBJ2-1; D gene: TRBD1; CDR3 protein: CASSGTGGPHKQFF; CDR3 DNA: TGTGCCAGCAGTGGGACAGGGGGCCCTCATAAGCAGTTCTTC
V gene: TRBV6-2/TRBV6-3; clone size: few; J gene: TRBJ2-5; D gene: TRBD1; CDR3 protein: CASSFDRATQYF; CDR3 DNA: TGTGCCAGCAGTTTCGACAGGGCCACCCAGTACTTC
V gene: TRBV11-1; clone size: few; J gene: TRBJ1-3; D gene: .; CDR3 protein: CASSVVGAPSGNTIYF; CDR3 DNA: TGTGCCAGCAGCGTGGTGGGTGCTCCCTCTGGAAACACCATATATTTT
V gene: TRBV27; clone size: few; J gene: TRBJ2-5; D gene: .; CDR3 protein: CASSSTSLYGTQYF; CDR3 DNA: TGTGCCAGCAGTTCCACCTCACTCTACGGGACCCAGTACTTC
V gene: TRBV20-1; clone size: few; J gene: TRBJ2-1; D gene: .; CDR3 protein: CSAIGLDQGREQFF; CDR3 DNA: TGCAGTGCTATAGGACTCGACCAGGGTCGTGAGCAGTTCTTC
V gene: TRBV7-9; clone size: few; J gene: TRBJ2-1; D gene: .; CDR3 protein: CVSSLEPQSGQFF; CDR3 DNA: TGTGTCAGCAGCTTAGAACCCCAGTCAGGGCAGTTCTTC
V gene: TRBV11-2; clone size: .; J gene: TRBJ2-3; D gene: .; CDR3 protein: CASNPLFGSASTDTQYF; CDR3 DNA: TGTGCCAGCAACCCCCTCTTCGGGAGCGCCAGCACAGATACGCAGTATTTT
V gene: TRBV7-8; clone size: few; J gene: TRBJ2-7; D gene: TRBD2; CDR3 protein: CASKSGRAYEQYF; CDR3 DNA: TGTGCCAGCAAAAGCGGGAGGGCCTACGAGCAGTACTTC
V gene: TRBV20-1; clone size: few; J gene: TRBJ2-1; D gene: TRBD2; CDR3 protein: CSARDPSGGRDNEQFF; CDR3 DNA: TGCAGTGCTAGAGACCCAAGCGGGGGGAGGGACAATGAGCAGTTCTTC
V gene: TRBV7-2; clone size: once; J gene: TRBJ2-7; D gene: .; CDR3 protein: CASSLLPGPNYEQYF; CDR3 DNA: TGTGCCAGCAGTTTACTACCGGGACCTAACTACGAGCAGTACTTC
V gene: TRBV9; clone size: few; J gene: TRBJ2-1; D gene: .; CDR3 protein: CASSVGGEKEQFF; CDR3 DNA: TGTGCCAGCAGCGTCGGGGGAGAGAAGGAGCAGTTCTTC
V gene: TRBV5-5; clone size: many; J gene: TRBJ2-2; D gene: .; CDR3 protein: CASSLEGSGELFF; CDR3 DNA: TGTGCCAGCAGCTTGGAAGGCTCCGGGGAGCTGTTTTTT
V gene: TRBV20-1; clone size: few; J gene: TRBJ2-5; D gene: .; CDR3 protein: CSARLGAGSSEQTQYF; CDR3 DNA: TGCAGTGCTAGACTGGGGGCCGGTTCTAGCGAACAGACCCAGTACTTC
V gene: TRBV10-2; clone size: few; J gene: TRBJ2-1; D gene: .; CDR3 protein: CASNSLAPSNEQFF; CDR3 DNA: TGCGCCAGCAACTCTCTGGCCCCCAGCAATGAGCAGTTCTTC
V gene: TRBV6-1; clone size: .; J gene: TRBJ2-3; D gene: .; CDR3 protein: CASQSLGDTQYF; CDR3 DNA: TGTGCCAGTCAGAGTTTAGGGGATACGCAGTATTTT